Listed here are 18 T cell receptor beta chains from one sample, sequenced in a study of T-cell memory formation after mild COVID-19 (dated by TCRdb to the early 2020s). Library method: 5' RACE. The sequencing machine was an Illumina NovaSeq 6000. TCRdb trimmed public reads at Q25 via fastp, called clones via MiXCR and kept in-frame beta chains. Here each entry gathers all rows of one CDR3 protein and keeps the most common genes and DNA. Here the sample has 140,000 to 150,000 distinct CDR3 sequences; 15% to 20% occur a single time. The top ten clonotypes cover over 2% of the sample. Sequenced material: PBMCs or a T cell subset sorted from them (not recorded which). The receptor source for this set is an adult woman who had mild COVID-19 (a few samples of this study predate the infection). The sample titles of this study are shuffled in the database, so cell type and time point are left out; the donor was told from shared clones.

The J gene is TRBJ2-1, the V gene TRBV20-1; weak D call: TRBD2 (6 bases). CDR3 length: 15 amino acids. V gave up 5 bases and J gave up 0 bases, with 14 bases separating them. Germline V gives CDR1 DFQATT, CDR2 SNEGSKA (reference sequence). CDR3 residues: CSAGSGRSSYNEQFF. CDR3 nucleotide sequence: TGCAGTGCTGGGAGCGGGCGAAGCTCCTACAATGAGCAGTTCTTC.

This clonotype came up a few times. The chain combines TRBV5-1 with TRBJ2-5; 8 bases are a match to TRBD1. The ends lost 2 bases at V and 5 bases at J; junction bases unmatched: 5. There are 14 residues in the CDR3. Per the germline V gene, CDR1 is SGHRS and CDR2 is YFSETQ. This chain's CDR3 is CASSFQGARETQYF. The CDR3 DNA reads TGCGCCAGCAGCTTTCAGGGGGCGCGGGAGACCCAGTACTTC. Complete variable domain (other parts from reference TRBV5-1 and TRBJ2-5): KAGVTQTPRYLIKTRGQQVTLSCSPISGHRSVSWYQQTPGQGLQFLFEYFSETQRNKGNFPGRFSGRQFSNSRSEMNVSTLELGDSALYLCASSFQGARETQYFGPGTRLLVL.

Only a few counts were recorded for this clonotype. V is TRBV20-1 and J is TRBJ1-1; D unresolved. The ends were cut back, 6 bases at V and 1 base at J, with 6 bases in the middle. The V gene's germline CDR1 is DFQATT and CDR2 SNEGSKA (reference sequence). This CDR3 spans 11 amino acids. CDR3 bases: TGCAGTGCGCCGACGAACACTGAAGCTTTCTTT. Translated: CSAPTNTEAFF.

There are a few counts of this clonotype. The chain couples TRBV9 to TRBJ2-7; D may be TRBD1 or TRBD2 (5 bases each). Germline V gene data show CDR1 as SGDLS and CDR2 as YYNGEE. The ends were cut back, 1 base at V and 4 bases at J, with 15 bases in the middle. This CDR3 contains 15 residues. The CDR3 sequence: CASSVNPLGEYEQYF. CDR3 sequence (DNA): TGTGCCAGCAGCGTAAACCCGCTGGGGGAGTACGAGCAGTACTTC.

Only a few counts were recorded for this clonotype. The chain couples TRBV12-3 or TRBV12-4 to TRBJ1-2; D is possibly TRBD1 (5 bases). This CDR3 spans 14 amino acids. V lost 4 bases, J lost 1 base, and 10 bases lay in between. The CDR3, as DNA: TGTGCCAGCAGTTCAGCCAGGGTTAACTATGGCTACACCTTC. It codes for CASSSARVNYGYTF.

This clonotype was picked up many times. The rearrangement joins TRBV20-1 to TRBJ1-5; 9 nucleotides agree with TRBD1. Germline CDR1 is DFQATT and CDR2 is SNEGSKA (reference sequence). The CDR3 extends over 13 amino acids. Trimming at V came to 6 bases and at J to 6 bases, leaving 6 bases not matched to a gene. The CDR3 nucleotides are TGCAGTGCCGCCGGGACAGGGTCTCAGCCCCAGCATTTT. This sequence encodes CSAAGTGSQPQHF.

This clonotype was seen a few times. The CDR3 spells CASSATSGSTYEQYF. The DNA of the CDR3 is TGTGCCAGCAGCGCGACTAGCGGGAGCACCTACGAGCAGTACTTC. The chain couples TRBV7-2 to TRBJ2-7; 12 bases are shared with TRBD2. Germline V gene lookup returns CDR1 SGHTA and CDR2 FQGNSA. V lost 5 bases and J lost 2; bases outside the gene matches: 4. CDR3 length: 15 residues.

This clonotype was observed a single time. At one boundary the junction diverges from the germline segment, which might be a read error. This chain links TRBV5-1 with TRBJ2-1, with D possibly matching TRBD2 (6 bases). CDR1 SGHRS and CDR2 YFSETQ come from the germline V gene. This CDR3 is built from 14 residues. The CDR3 nucleotides read TGCGCCAGCAACCGGGGGTTAGCGGACAATGAGCAGTTATTC. This codes for CASNRGLADNEQLF.

This clonotype turned up a few times. This chain joins TRBV11-2 and TRBJ2-3; TRBD2 agrees at 9 bases. CDR3 size: 16 residues. After removal of 1 base from V and 5 bases from J, the junction contained 7 bases not matched to a gene. The germline gives CDR1 SGHAT, CDR2 FQNNGV. CDR3 region: CASSLGGLAGLDTQYF. The CDR3 nucleotides are TGTGCCAGCAGCTTAGGTGGCCTAGCGGGGTTAGATACGCAGTATTTT.

The chain employs TRBV6-5 and TRBJ2-7; perhaps TRBD2 as D (6 bases). Germline V lookup: CDR1 MNHEY, CDR2 SVGAGI. V dropped 2 bases and J dropped 0 bases, with 11 bases sitting between them. This CDR3 contains 15 residues. The CDR3 protein is CASSYGGRSSYEQYF. CDR3 DNA: TGTGCCAGCAGTTACGGGGGGAGAAGCTCCTACGAGCAGTACTTC.

V gene TRBV24-1 combines with J gene TRBJ2-2; 8 bases align to TRBD2. J was trimmed by 2 bases and V by 3 bases; bases with no gene match: 7. This CDR3 spans 17 amino acids. Germline lookup yields CDR1 KGHDR and CDR2 SFDVKD. The CDR3 sequence: CATSDPVAGLNTGELFF. CDR3 DNA: TGTGCCACCAGTGATCCGGTAGCGGGACTAAACACCGGGGAGCTGTTTTTT.

The table lists this clonotype with many counts. This rearrangement joins TRBV15 to TRBJ2-3; the D gene is possibly TRBD1 (5 bases). V was shortened by 5 bases and J by 0 bases, with 12 bases between the two germline ends. CDR1 and CDR2 from the germline V gene are LNHNV and YYDKDF (reference sequence). This CDR3 is built from 15 residues. Here the CDR3 reads CATSLDISSTDTQYF. Written as DNA, the CDR3 is TGTGCCACCAGCTTGGACATCTCTAGCACAGATACGCAGTATTTT. Full variable domain (missing parts from reference TRBV15 and TRBJ2-3): DAMVIQNPRYQVTQFGKPVTLSCSQTLNHNVMYWYQQKSSQAPKLLFHYYDKDFNNEADTPDNFQSRRPNTSFCFLDIRSPGLGDTAMYLCATSLDISSTDTQYFGPGTRLTVL.

The V and J genes are TRBV30 and TRBJ2-2; a weak D match, TRBD1 (5 bases). Trimming took off 2 bases at V and 4 bases at J, with 11 bases between the two ends. The CDR3 contains 14 residues. CDR1 is GTSNPN and CDR2 is SVGIG in the germline V gene (reference sequence). This CDR3 is CAWSIGDRTGELFF. The CDR3, as DNA: TGTGCCTGGAGTATAGGGGATCGCACCGGGGAGCTGTTTTTT.

The chain employs TRBV6-1 and TRBJ1-2, with 7 bases fitting TRBD1. Germline trimming cut 6 bases from V and 4 bases from J; bases unmatched to any gene: 11. CDR1 and CDR2 (germline): MNHNS, SASEGT. The CDR3 contains 15 residues. CDR3: CASRPTGTAPYGYTF. The CDR3 DNA is TGTGCCAGCAGGCCGACCGGGACAGCCCCCTATGGCTACACCTTC.

This chain connects TRBV20-1 to TRBJ1-6, with D possibly being TRBD1 (5 bases). CDR1 DFQATT and CDR2 SNEGSKA come from the germline V gene (reference sequence). This CDR3 spans 15 amino acids. V lost 6 bases and J 5 bases, leaving 17 bases between the germline ends. CDR3 sequence: CSARQPGSDNSPLHF. In DNA, the CDR3 is TGCAGTGCGAGACAGCCAGGATCGGATAATTCACCCCTCCACTTT.

The rearrangement uses TRBV20-1 and TRBJ2-7; 9 bases agree with TRBD2. Looked up from germline, CDR1 is DFQATT and CDR2 is SNEGSKA (reference sequence). This CDR3 region has 14 residues. J gave up 5 bases and V 4 bases, and 9 bases lay outside the gene matches. CDR3 amino acids: CSATEGLAMDEQYF. CDR3 coding DNA: TGCAGTGCTACCGAGGGACTAGCAATGGACGAGCAGTACTTC.

The chain combines TRBV2 with TRBJ2-1; 13 nucleotides match TRBD2. Germline lookup yields CDR1 SNHLY and CDR2 FYNNEI. CDR3 length equals 21 residues. V was clipped by 2 bases and J by 1 base; unmatched bases: 14. The CDR3 nucleotides are TGTGCCAGCAGTGAACCCGGGACTAGCGGGACACTTTGGAGTTCCTACAATGAGCAGTTCTTC. Its translation is CASSEPGTSGTLWSSYNEQFF.

The genes are TRBV11-1 and TRBJ2-1; D might be TRBD1 (5 bases). The germline V and J ends were trimmed by 4 bases and 2 bases, with 6 bases remaining between them. The germline gives CDR1 SGHAT, CDR2 FQDESV (reference sequence). The CDR3 runs to 13 residues. Here the CDR3 DNA reads TGTGCCAGCAGCTCCAGGGCCTACAATGAGCAGTTCTTC. Its protein is CASSSRAYNEQFF.